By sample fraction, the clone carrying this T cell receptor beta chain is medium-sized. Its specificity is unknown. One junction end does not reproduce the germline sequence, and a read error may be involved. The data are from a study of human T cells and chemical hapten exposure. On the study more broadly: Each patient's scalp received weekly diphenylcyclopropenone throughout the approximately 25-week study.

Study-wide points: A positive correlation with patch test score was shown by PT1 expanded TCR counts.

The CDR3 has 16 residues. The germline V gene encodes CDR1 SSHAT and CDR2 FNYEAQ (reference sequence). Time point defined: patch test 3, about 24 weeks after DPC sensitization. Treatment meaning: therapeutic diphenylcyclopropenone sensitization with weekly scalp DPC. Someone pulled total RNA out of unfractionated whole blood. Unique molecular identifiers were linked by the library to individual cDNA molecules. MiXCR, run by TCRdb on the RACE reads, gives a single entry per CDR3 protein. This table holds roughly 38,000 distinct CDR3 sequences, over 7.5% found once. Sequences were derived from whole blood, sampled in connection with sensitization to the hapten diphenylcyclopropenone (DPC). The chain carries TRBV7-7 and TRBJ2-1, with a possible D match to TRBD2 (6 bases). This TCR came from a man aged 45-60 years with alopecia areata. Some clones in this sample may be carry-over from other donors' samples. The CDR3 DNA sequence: TGTGCTAGCAGCCCGGGGAGGCTAGTTGGGAGAAATGAGCAGTTCTTC. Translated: CASSPGRLVGRNEQFF.